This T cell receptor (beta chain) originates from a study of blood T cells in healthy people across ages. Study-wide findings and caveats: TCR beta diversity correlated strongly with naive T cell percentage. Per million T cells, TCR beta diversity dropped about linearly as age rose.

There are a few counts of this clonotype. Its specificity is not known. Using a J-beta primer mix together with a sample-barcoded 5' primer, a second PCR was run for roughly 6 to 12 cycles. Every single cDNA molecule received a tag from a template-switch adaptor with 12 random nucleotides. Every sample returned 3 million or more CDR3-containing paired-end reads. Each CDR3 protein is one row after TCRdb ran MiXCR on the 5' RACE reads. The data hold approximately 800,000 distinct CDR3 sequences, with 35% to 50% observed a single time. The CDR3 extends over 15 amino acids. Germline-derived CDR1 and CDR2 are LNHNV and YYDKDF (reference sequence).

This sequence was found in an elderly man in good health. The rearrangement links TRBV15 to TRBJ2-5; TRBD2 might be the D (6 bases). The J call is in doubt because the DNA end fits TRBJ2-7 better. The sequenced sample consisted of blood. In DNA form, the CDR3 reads TGTGCCACCAGCAGAGATCGACGGGAGAGGGGCGAGCAGTACTTC. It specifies CATSRDRRERGEQYF.